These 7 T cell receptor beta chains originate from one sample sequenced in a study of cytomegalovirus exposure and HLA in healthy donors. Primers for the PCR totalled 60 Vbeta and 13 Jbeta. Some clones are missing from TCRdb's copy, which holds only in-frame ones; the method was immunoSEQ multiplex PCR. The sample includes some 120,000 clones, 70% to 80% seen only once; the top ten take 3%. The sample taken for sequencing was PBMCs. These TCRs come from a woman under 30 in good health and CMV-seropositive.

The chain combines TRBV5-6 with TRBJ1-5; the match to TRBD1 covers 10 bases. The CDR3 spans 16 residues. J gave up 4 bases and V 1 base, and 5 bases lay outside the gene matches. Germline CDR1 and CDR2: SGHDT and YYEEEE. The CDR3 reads CASSLRDRGGNQPQHF. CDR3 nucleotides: TGTGCCAGCAGCTTGAGGGACAGGGGAGGAAATCAGCCCCAGCATTTT.

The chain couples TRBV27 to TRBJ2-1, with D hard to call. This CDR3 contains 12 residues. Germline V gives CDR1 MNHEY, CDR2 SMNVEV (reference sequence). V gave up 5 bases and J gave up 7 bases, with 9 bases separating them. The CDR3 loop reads CASSAPGNEQFF. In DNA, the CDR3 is TGTGCCAGCAGTGCGCCCGGGAATGAGCAGTTCTTC.

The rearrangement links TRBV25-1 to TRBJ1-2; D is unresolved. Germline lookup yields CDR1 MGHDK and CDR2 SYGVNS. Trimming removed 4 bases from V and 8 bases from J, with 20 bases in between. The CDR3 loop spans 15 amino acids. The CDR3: CASSALNLGGGGYTF. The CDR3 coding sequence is TGTGCCAGCAGTGCCTTGAACTTGGGAGGCGGAGGCTACACCTTC.

The DNA of the CDR3 is TGTGCCAGCAGTTTTAGCTCCTATAATTCACCCCTCCACTTT. It codes for CASSFSSYNSPLHF. The chain combines TRBV6-5 with TRBJ1-6; D is unresolved. From germline, CDR1 is MNHEY and CDR2 SVGAGI. The ends were cut back, 4 bases at V and 0 bases at J, with 4 bases in the middle. This CDR3 contains 14 residues.

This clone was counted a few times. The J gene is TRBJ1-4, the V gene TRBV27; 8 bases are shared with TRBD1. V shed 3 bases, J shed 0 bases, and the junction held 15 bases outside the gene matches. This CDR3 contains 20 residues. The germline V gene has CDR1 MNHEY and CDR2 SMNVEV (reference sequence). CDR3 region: CASSFYRNRGEFATNEKLFF. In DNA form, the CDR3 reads TGTGCCAGCAGTTTTTACCGTAACAGGGGGGAATTCGCAACTAATGAAAAACTGTTTTTT.

CDR3 amino acids: CASRPSKGASTDTQYF. The CDR3 nucleotides read TGTGCCAGTAGACCCAGTAAGGGGGCAAGCACAGATACGCAGTATTTT. This sequence joins TRBV19 and TRBJ2-3; the match to TRBD1 covers 7 bases. J lost 0 bases, V lost 6 bases, and 9 bases had no gene match. CDR3 size: 16 residues. The germline V gene has CDR1 LNHDA and CDR2 SQIVND (reference sequence).

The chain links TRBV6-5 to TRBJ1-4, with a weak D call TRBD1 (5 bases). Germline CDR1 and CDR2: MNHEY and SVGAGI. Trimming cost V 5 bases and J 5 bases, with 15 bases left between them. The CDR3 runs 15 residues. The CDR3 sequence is CASSKSGNENEKLFF. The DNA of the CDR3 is TGTGCCAGCAGTAAATCAGGGAATGAGAATGAAAAACTGTTTTTT.